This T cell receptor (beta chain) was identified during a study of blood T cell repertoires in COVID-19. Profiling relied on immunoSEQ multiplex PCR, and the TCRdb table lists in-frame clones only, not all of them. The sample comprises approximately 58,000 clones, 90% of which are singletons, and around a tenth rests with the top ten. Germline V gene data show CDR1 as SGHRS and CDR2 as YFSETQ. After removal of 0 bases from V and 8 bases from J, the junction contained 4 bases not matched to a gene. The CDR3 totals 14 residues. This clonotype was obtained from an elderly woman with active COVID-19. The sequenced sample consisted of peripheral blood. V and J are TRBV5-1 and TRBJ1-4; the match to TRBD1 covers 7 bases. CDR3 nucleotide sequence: TGCGCCAGCAGCTTGGGACAGGGCCCCGAAAAACTGTTTTTT. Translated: CASSLGQGPEKLFF.